This T cell receptor (beta chain) was profiled in a study of a mutant IDH1 vaccine in newly diagnosed glioma. Study-wide background: The first vaccination came 4-6 weeks after radiotherapy alone, or with temozolomide cycles. Overall study results and limits: Of the patients, more than 80% had vaccine-induced immune responses.

Some clones are missing from TCRdb's copy, which holds only in-frame ones; the method was immunoSEQ multiplex PCR. The profile shows about 32,000 clones, roughly four fifths of them singletons. Sample time point: week 35, safety follow-up. Topical imiquimod accompanied each vaccine dose, which consisted of 300 ug of mutant IDH1 20-mer peptide. Tumors from donors were new WHO grade 3 or 4 IDH1-mutant astrocytomas with ATRX loss. The CDR3 covers 15 residues. The germline V gene encodes CDR1 SGHRS and CDR2 YFSETQ. The ends lost 4 bases at V and 5 bases at J; junction bases unmatched: 9. This clone was detected a few times. Its antigen remains unknown.

The sequencing here drew on PBMCs, taken from a glioma patient whose treatment included an IDH1 peptide vaccine. The receptor was isolated from a young man with glioma. The chain couples TRBV5-1 to TRBJ1-5; 7 positions agree with TRBD1. The DNA of the CDR3 is TGCGCCAGCAGCCCGACAGGGACCACTTATCAGCCCCAGCATTTT. Protein sequence: CASSPTGTTYQPQHF.